This T cell receptor beta chain emerged from a study of identifying expanded T cells in peripheral blood. Overall study findings and caveats: Clone count variance between approximately two-week samples rose with total template count.

In the case of this clone: Its matching antigen is unknown.

The data were produced by immunoSEQ multiplex PCR, yet TCRdb's version contains in-frame clones alone and is incomplete. The data show fewer than 130,000 clones, approximately 90% seen once. The TCR comes from a person aged 18 to 70 in good health. The material sequenced was blood.

This CDR3 reads CASSLRQVSGANVLTF. CDR3 in DNA: TGTGCCAGCAGCTTAAGACAGGTCTCTGGGGCCAACGTCCTGACTTTC. The genes are TRBV5-6 and TRBJ2-6, with a possible D match to TRBD1 (6 bases). Germline assignment: CDR1 SGHDT and CDR2 YYEEEE. Deletions cut 2 bases from V and 0 bases from J, with 9 bases between. The CDR3 runs 16 residues.